This T cell receptor beta chain was found in a study of T-cell memory formation after mild COVID-19. Via MiXCR, TCRdb re-called the 5' RACE reads, giving one row per CDR3 protein. The sample yields about 190,000 distinct CDR3 sequences, roughly a tenth seen once. The CDR3 runs to 15 residues. Germline values: CDR1 GTSNPN, CDR2 SVGIG (reference sequence). The J segment lost 0 bases and the V segment lost 2 bases, leaving 4 bases of the junction unmatched. This clonotype was counted only a few times. The rearrangement uses TRBV30 and TRBJ2-3, with 8 bases fitting TRBD2. The TCR comes from a man younger than 35 who had mild COVID-19 (a few samples of this study predate the infection). Cell type and time point are not known. The sequenced sample consisted of PBMCs or a T cell subset sorted from them (not recorded which). The CDR3 nucleotides read TGTGCCTGGAGTTTAGCGGGACCCAGCACAGATACGCAGTATTTT. As protein: CAWSLAGPSTDTQYF.